This TCR beta chain stems from a study of CD8+ T cells in alopecia areata. About the research overall: Treated patients were dosed with oral tofacitinib, taking 5 to 10 mg twice daily. Once tofacitinib had been taken for 6 to 18 months, 6 months off drug followed. Overall study findings and caveats: Relative to normal scalp, lesional scalp, especially alopecia totalis/universalis, showed higher clonality.

Trimming removed 4 bases at V and 7 bases at J, with 12 bases between. This CDR3 is built from 12 residues. CDR1 is SQVTM and CDR2 is ANQGSEA in the germline V gene. Peripheral blood and lesional scalp punch biopsies came from alopecia areata patients. cDNA reverse transcribed from extracted RNA served as the sequencing template. Here immunoSEQ multiplex PCR was the method, and the copy in TCRdb shows in-frame clones only, minus some. The sample lists about 190,000 clones, 59% occurring once. This clone has a handful of counts. Its antigen remains unidentified. The rearrangement joins TRBV29-1 to TRBJ2-3; D not certain. Specimen: CD4+ T cells sorted from blood, collected at week 0. The source of this sequence is a human donor with alopecia areata. For the CDR3, the DNA is TGCAGCGTTGTGGTGAGCATGCATACGCAGTATTTT. Translating gives CSVVVSMHTQYF.